This T cell receptor beta chain was identified in a study of human T cells and chemical hapten exposure. Study details: Mostly female patients had alopecia areata, totalis or universalis.

This clonotype came up many times. Each CDR3 protein gets one entry after TCRdb re-called the RACE reads with MiXCR. This sample has about 78,000 distinct CDR3 sequences; approximately 9% occur once, and the top ten carry around 3.5%. Noted time point: patch test 2, 6 weeks after DPC sensitization. Treatment in this sample: therapeutic diphenylcyclopropenone sensitization with weekly scalp DPC. The clonotype comes from a woman aged 50 to 65 with alopecia areata. Some clones in this sample may be carry-over from other donors' samples. The sequencing used whole blood, collected in connection with sensitization to the hapten diphenylcyclopropenone (DPC).

DNA of the CDR3: TGCAGCGTTGAAGCCCGGGACAATGAGCAGTTCTTC. Translated, it gives CSVEARDNEQFF. The J gene is TRBJ2-1, the V gene TRBV29-1; D unresolved. CDR1 and CDR2 (germline): SQVTM, ANQGSEA. The CDR3 contains 12 residues. Trimming left V 1 base short and J 5 bases short, with 6 bases between.